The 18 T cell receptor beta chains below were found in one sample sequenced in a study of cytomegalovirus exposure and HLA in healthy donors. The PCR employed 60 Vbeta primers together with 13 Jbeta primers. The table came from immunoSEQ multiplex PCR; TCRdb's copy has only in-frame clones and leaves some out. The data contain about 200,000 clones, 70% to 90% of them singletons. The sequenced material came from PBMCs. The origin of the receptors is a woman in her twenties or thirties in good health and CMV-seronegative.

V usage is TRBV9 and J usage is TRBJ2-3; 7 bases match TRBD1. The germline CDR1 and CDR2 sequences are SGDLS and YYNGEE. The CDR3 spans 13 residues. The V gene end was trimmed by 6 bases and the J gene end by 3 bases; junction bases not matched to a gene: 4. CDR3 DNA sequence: TGTGCCAGCACGGGACAGCTAACAGATACGCAGTATTTT. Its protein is CASTGQLTDTQYF.

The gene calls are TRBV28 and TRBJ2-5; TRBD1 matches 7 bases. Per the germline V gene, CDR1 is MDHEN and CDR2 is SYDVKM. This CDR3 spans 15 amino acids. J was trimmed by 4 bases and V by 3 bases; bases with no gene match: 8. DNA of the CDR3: TGTGCCAGCAGTTTTCAGGGGGTATTCGGAGAGACCCAGTACTTC. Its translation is CASSFQGVFGETQYF. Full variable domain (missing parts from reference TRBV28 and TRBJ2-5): DVKVTQSSRYLVKRTGEKVFLECVQDMDHENMFWYRQDPGLGLRLIYFSYDVKMKEKGDIPEGYSVSREKKERFSLILESASTNQTSMYLCASSFQGVFGETQYFGPGTRLLVL.

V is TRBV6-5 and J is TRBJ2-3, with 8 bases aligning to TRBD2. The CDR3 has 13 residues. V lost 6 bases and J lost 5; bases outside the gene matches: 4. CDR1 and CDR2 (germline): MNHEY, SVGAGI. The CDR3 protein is CASRRGVRDTQYF. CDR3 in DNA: TGTGCCAGCAGGCGGGGGGTGAGAGATACGCAGTATTTT.

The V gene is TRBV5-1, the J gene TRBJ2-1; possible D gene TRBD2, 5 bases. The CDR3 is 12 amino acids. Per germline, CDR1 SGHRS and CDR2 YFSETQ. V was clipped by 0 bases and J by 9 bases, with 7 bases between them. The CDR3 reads CASSLAEGEQFF. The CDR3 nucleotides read TGCGCCAGCAGCTTGGCCGAGGGTGAGCAGTTCTTC.

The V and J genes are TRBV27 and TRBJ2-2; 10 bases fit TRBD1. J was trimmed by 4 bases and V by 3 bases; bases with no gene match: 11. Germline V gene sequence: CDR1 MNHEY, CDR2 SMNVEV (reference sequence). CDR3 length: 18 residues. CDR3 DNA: TGTGCCAGCAGTTTGCGTCCTGTGGGACAGGGGAGCACCGGGGAGCTGTTTTTT. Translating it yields CASSLRPVGQGSTGELFF.

The CDR3 spells CASSRDRAYNEQFF. The DNA of the CDR3 is TGTGCCAGCAGCCGGGACAGGGCTTACAATGAGCAGTTCTTC. The chain joins TRBV6-5 to TRBJ2-1; 9 positions agree with TRBD1. This CDR3 region has 14 residues. CDR1 and CDR2 (germline): MNHEY, SVGAGI. V lost 6 bases, J lost 4 bases, and 4 bases stayed unmatched.

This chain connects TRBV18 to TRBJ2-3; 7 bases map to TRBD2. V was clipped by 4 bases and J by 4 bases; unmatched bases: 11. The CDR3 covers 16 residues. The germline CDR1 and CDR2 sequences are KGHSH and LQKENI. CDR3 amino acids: CASSLLAGETSDTQYF. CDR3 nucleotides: TGTGCCAGCTCACTCCTGGCGGGGGAGACGTCAGATACGCAGTATTTT.

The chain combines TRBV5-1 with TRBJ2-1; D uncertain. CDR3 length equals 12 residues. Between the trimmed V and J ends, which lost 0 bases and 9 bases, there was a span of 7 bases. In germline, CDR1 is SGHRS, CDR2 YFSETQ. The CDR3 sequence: CASSLDSGEQFF. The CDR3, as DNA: TGCGCCAGCAGCTTGGATTCGGGTGAGCAGTTCTTC.

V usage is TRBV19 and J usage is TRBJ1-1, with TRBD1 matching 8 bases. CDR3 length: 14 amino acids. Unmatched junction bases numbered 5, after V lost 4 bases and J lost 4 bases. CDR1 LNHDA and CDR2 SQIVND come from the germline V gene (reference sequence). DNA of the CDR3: TGTGCCAGTAGTACTACAGGGGGGGCCACTGAAGCTTTCTTT. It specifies CASSTTGGATEAFF.

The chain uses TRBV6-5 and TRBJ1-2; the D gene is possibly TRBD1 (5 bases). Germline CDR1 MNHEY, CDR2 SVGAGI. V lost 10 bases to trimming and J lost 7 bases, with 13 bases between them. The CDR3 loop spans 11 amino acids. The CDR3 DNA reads TGTGCCACCGCAGGGACTGGTGGCTACACCTTC. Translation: CATAGTGGYTF.

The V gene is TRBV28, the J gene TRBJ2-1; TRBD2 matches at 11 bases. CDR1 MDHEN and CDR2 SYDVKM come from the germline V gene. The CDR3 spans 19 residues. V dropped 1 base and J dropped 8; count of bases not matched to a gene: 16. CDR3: CASSLSYPGLAAGRYEQFF. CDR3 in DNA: TGTGCCAGCAGTTTATCATATCCGGGACTAGCGGCAGGGAGGTATGAGCAGTTCTTC. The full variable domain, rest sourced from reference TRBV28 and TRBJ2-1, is DVKVTQSSRYLVKRTGEKVFLECVQDMDHENMFWYRQDPGLGLRLIYFSYDVKMKEKGDIPEGYSVSREKKERFSLILESASTNQTSMYLCASSLSYPGLAAGRYEQFFGPGTRLTVL.

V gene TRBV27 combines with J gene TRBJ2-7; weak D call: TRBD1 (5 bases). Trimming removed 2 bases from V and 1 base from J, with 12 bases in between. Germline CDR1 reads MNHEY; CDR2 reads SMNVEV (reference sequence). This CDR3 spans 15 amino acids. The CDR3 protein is CASSLRGFGSYEQYF. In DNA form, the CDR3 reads TGTGCCAGCAGTTTAAGGGGTTTCGGATCCTACGAGCAGTACTTC.

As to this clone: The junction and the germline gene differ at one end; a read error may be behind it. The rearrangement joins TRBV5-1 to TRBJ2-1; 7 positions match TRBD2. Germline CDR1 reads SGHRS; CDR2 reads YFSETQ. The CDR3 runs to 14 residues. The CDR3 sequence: CASSLSAGLNEQFF. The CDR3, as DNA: TGCGCAAGCAGCTTGTCAGCGGGGTTGAATGAGCAGTTCTTC.

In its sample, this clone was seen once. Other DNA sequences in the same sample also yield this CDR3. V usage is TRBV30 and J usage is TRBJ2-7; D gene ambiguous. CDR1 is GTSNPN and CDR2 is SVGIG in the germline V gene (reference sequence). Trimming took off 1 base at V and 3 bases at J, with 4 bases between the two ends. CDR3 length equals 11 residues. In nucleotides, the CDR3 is TGTGCCTGGAGTGGGCTCTACGAGCAGTACTTC. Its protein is CAWSGLYEQYF. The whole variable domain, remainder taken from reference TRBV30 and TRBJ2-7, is SQTIHQWPATLVQPVGSPLSLECTVEGTSNPNLYWYRQAAGRGLQLLFYSVGIGQISSEVPQNLSASRPQDRQFILSSKKLLLSDSGFYLCAWSGLYEQYFGPGTRLTVT.

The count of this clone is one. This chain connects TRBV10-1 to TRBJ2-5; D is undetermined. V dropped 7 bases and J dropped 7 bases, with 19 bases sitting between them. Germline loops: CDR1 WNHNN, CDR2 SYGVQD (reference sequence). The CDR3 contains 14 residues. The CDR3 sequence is CASINRWASATQYF. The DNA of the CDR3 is TGCGCCAGCATAAATAGGTGGGCTTCGGCGACCCAGTACTTC.

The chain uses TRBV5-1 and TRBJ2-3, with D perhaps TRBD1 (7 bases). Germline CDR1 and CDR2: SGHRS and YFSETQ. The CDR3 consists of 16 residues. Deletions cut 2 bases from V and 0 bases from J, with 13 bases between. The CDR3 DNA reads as TGCGCCAGCAGCTTTGGACTACAGGGGAGCACAGATACGCAGTATTTT. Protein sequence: CASSFGLQGSTDTQYF.

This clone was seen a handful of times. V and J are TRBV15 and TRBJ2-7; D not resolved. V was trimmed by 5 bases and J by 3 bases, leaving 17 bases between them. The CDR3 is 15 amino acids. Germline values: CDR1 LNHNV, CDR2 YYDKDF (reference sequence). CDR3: CATSRPPERRYEQYF. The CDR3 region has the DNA TGTGCCACCAGCCGACCCCCTGAGAGGCGCTACGAGCAGTACTTC.

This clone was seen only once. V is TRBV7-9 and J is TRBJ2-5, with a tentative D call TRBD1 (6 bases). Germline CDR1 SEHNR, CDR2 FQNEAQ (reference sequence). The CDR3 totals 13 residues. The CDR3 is CASSGGAQETQYF. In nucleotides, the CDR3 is TGTGCTTCCAGTGGGGGCGCGCAAGAGACCCAGTACTTC.